The clone carrying this T cell receptor (beta chain) was seen a handful of times. Its specificity is unknown. TCRdb reprocessed the reads via MiXCR and lists one record per CDR3 protein. The profile shows thousands of distinct CDR3 sequences, about 33% of them singletons. The data were taken from a study of type 1 regulatory T cells. About the research overall: This in vitro CD4 product, T-allo10, is enriched for Tr1 cells and alloantigen-specific.

Study outcomes and limitations: Compared with non-type 1 regulatory T cells, type 1 regulatory T cells showed a more restricted TCR repertoire.

This CDR3 contains 15 residues. Germline CDR1 LNHDA, CDR2 SQIVND (reference sequence). V gave up 1 base and J gave up 2 bases, with 11 bases separating them. The clonotype was recovered from a human donor in good health. The V call is TRBV19, the J call TRBJ1-2; D is undetermined. The sequenced material came from cultured type 1 regulatory T (Tr1) cells, either the whole culture or a sorted fraction (not recorded which). CDR3 coding DNA: TGTGCCAGTAGTATAGGGACCATACCGAACTATGGCTACACCTTC. Protein: CASSIGTIPNYGYTF.